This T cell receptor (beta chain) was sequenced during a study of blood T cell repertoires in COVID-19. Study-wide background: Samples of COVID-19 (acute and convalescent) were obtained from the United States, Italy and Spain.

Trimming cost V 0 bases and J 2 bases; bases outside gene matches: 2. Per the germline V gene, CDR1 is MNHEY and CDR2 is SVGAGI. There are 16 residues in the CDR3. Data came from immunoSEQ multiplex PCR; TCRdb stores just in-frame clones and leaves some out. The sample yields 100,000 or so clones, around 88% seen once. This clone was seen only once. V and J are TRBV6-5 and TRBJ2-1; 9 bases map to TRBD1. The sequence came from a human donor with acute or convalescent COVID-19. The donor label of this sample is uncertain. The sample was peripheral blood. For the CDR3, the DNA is TGTGCCAGCAGTTACTCTGGGACAGGGACCTACAATGAGCAGTTCTTC. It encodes CASSYSGTGTYNEQFF.